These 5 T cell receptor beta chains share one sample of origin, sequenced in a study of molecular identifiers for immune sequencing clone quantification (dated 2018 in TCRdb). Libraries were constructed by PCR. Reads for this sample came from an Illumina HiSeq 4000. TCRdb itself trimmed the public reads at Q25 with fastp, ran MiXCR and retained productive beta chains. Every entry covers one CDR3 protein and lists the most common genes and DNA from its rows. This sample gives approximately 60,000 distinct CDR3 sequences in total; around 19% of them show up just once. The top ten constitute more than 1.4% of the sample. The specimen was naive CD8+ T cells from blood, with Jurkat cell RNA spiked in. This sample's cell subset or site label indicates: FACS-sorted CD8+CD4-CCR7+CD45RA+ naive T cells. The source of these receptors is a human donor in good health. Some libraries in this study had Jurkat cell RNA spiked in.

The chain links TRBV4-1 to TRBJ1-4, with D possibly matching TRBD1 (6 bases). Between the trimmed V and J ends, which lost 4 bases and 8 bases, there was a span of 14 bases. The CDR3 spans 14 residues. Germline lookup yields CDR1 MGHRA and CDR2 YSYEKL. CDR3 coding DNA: TGCGCCAGCAGCCCAGGGGTCGCCGGCGAAAAACTGTTTTTT. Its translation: CASSPGVAGEKLFF.

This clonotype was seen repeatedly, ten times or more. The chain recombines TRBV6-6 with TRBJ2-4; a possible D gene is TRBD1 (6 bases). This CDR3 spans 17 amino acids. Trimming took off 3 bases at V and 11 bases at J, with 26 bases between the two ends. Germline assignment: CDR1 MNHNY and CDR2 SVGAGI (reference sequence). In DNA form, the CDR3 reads TGTGCCAGCAGTTATCTTTTATTTGAGGGTGGCGGACAGCTTCAGTACTTC. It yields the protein CASSYLLFEGGGQLQYF.

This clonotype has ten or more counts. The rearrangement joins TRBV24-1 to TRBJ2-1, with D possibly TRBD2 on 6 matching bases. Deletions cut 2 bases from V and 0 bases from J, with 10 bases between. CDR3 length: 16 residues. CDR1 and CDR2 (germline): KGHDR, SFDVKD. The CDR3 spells CATSDSDYSSYNEQFF. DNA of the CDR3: TGTGCCACCAGTGATTCGGACTACAGCTCCTACAATGAGCAGTTCTTC.

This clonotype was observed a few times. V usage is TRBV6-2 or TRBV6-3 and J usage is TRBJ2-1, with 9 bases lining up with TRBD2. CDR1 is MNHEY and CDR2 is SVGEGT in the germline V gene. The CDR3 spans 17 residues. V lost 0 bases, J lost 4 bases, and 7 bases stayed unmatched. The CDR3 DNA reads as TGTGCCAGCAGTTACTCGATGCGGCTAGCGGGATACAATGAGCAGTTCTTC. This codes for CASSYSMRLAGYNEQFF.

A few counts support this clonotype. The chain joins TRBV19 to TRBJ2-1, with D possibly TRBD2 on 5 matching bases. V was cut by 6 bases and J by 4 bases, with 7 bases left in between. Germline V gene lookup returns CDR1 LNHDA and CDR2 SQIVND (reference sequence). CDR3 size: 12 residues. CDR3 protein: CASSRDYNEQFF. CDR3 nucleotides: TGTGCCAGTAGCCGGGATTACAATGAGCAGTTCTTC. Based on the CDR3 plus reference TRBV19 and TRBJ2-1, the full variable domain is DGGITQSPKYLFRKEGQNVTLSCEQNLNHDAMYWYRQDPGQGLRLIYYSQIVNDFQKGDIAEGYSVSREKKESFPLTVTSAQKNPTAFYLCASSRDYNEQFFGPGTRLTVL.